This T cell receptor beta chain was profiled in a study of cytomegalovirus exposure and HLA in healthy donors. The V end lost 8 bases, the J end lost 7 bases, and 18 bases lay between the germline ends. The CDR3 has 14 amino acids. Germline V CDR1 and CDR2: MNHNS, SASEGT. Donors consisted of healthy bone marrow donors. The PCR ran on 60 Vbeta and 13 Jbeta primers. The repertoire was sequenced with immunoSEQ multiplex PCR; TCRdb's copy has only in-frame clones and lacks some. The sample consists of about 230,000 clones, 85% of them appearing once. J is TRBJ1-5 and V is TRBV6-1; maybe TRBD1 (5 bases). This sequence was found in a girl aged 2-10 years in good health and CMV-seronegative. Sequenced input: PBMCs. This CDR3 is CASGGEGKGQPQHF. Here the CDR3 DNA reads TGTGCCAGCGGGGGGGAGGGAAAAGGACAGCCCCAGCATTTT.